Following are 2 T cell receptor beta chains from one sample sequenced in a study of T cell responses to AZD1222 COVID-19 vaccine. Assay: immunoSEQ multiplex PCR; the TCRdb copy retains only in-frame clones and omits some. Counted here are fewer than 120,000 clones, 88% occurring once; the ten biggest clones make up 1.6%. The sample was peripheral blood, taken on day 0 of AZD1222 vaccination. The receptors stem from an adult in good health.

The J gene is TRBJ1-1, the V gene TRBV5-1; D might be TRBD1 (6 bases). Germline V gene data show CDR1 as SGHRS and CDR2 as YFSETQ. V was clipped by 4 bases and J by 2 bases, with 15 bases between them. CDR3 length equals 15 residues. The CDR3 DNA reads TGCGCCAGCAGCCGGGAGACAGGATTTAACACTGAAGCTTTCTTT. It yields the protein CASSRETGFNTEAFF.

The rearrangement joins TRBV7-2 to TRBJ2-1, with 11 bases lining up with TRBD2. V lost 2 bases and J lost 6; bases outside the gene matches: 6. The CDR3 runs to 16 residues. Per the germline V gene, CDR1 is SGHTA and CDR2 is FQGNSA. In DNA, the CDR3 is TGTGCCAGCAGCTTACCGGGTAGCGGGGGGGTCAATGAGCAGTTCTTC. Translated: CASSLPGSGGVNEQFF.